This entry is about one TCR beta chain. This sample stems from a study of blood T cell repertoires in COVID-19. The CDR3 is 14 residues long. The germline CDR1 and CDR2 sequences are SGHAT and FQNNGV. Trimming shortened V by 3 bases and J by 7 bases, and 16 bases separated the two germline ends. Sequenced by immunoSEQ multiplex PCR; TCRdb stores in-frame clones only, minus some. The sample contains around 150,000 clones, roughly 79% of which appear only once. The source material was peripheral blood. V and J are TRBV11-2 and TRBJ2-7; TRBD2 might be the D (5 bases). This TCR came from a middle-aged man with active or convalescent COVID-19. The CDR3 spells CASSFVTSGGEQYF. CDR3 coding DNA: TGTGCCAGCAGCTTTGTGACCAGTGGCGGGGAGCAGTACTTC.